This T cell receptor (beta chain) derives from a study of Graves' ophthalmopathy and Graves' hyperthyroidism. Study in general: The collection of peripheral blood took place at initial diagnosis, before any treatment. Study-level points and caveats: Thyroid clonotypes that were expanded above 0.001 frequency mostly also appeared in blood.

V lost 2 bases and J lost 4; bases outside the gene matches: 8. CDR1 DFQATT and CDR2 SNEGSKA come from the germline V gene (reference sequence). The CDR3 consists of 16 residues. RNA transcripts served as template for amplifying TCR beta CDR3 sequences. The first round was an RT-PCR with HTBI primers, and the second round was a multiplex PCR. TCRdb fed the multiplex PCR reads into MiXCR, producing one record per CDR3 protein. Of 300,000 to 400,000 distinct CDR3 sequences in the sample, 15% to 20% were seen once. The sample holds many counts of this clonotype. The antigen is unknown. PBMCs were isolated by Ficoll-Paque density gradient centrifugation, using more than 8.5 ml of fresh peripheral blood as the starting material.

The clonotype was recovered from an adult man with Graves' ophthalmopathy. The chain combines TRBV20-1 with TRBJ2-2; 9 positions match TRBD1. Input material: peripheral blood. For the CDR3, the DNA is TGCAGTGCTAGATCACCGGGACAGGGAGCCACCGGGGAGCTGTTTTTT. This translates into CSARSPGQGATGELFF.